This T cell receptor (beta chain) was recorded in a study of early T cells in non-severe SARS-CoV-2 infection. Unique molecular identifiers tagged individual cDNA molecules. A single record per CDR3 protein comes from TCRdb applying MiXCR to the 5' RACE reads. The data show some 96,000 distinct CDR3 sequences, approximately 15% seen once. Trimming at V came to 8 bases and at J to 0 bases, leaving 7 bases not matched to a gene. Germline lookup yields CDR1 SNHLY and CDR2 FYNNEI. The CDR3 runs to 15 residues. This clonotype was observed a handful of times. This sequence joins TRBV2 and TRBJ2-7, with 10 bases aligning to TRBD2. The source material was whole blood. This TCR came from an adult who was a healthcare worker with PCR-confirmed SARS-CoV-2 infection or an uninfected control (not recorded which). CDR3 amino acids: CASGLSSGSSYEQYF. In DNA form, the CDR3 reads TGTGCCAGCGGCCTTTCTAGCGGGAGCTCCTACGAGCAGTACTTC.